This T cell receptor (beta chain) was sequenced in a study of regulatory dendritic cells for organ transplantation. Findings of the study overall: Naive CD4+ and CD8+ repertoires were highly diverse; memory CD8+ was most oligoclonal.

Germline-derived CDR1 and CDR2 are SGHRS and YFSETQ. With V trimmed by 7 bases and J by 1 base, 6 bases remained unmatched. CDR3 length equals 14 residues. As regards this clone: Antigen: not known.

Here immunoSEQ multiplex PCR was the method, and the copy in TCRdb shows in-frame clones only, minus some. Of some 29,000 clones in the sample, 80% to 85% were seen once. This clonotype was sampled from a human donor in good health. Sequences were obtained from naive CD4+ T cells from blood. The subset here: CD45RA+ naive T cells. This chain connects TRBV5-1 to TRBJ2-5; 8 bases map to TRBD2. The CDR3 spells CASSGGQVQETQYF. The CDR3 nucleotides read TGCGCCAGCTCGGGGGGGCAGGTCCAAGAGACCCAGTACTTC. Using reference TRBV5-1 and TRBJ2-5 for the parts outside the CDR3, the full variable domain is KAGVTQTPRYLIKTRGQQVTLSCSPISGHRSVSWYQQTPGQGLQFLFEYFSETQRNKGNFPGRFSGRQFSNSRSEMNVSTLELGDSALYLCASSGGQVQETQYFGPGTRLLVL.